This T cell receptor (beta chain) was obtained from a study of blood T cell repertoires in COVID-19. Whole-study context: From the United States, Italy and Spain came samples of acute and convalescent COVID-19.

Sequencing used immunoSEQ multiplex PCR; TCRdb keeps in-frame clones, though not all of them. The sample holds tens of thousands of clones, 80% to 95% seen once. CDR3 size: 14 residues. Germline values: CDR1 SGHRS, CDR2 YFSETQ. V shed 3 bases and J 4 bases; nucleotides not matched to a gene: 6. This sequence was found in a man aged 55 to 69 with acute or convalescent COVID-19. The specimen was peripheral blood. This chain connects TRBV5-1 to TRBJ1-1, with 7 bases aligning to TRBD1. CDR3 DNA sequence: TGCGCCAGCAGCTATGCAGGGGACAGCACTGAAGCTTTCTTT. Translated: CASSYAGDSTEAFF.